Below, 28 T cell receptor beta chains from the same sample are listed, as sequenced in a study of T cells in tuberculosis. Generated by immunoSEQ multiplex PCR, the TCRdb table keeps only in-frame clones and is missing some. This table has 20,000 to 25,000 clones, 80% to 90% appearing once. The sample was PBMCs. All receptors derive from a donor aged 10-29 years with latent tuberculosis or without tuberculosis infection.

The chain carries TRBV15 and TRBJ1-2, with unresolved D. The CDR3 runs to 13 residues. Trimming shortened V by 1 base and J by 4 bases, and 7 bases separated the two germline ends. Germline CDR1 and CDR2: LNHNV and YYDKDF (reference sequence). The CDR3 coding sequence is TGTGCCACCAGCAGAGGAGGGCTCTATGGCTACACCTTC. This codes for CATSRGGLYGYTF.

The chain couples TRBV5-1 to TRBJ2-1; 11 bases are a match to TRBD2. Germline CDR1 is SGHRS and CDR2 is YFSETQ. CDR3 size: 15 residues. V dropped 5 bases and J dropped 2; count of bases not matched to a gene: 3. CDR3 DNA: TGCGCCAGCAGACTAGCGGGGGAGACCTACAATGAGCAGTTCTTC. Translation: CASRLAGETYNEQFF.

The CDR3 DNA is TGTGCCAGCAGTGATGCTGCGGGGGGGAACATTCAGTACTTC. Translated, it gives CASSDAAGGNIQYF. This chain connects TRBV2 to TRBJ2-4, with 9 bases matching TRBD2. The CDR3 spans 14 residues. The V gene's germline CDR1 is SNHLY and CDR2 FYNNEI. The ends lost 3 bases at V and 7 bases at J; junction bases unmatched: 4.

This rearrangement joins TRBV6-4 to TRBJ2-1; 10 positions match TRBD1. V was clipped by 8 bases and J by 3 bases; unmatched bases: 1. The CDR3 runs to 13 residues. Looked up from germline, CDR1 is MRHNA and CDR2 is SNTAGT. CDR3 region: CASGTGDYNEQFF. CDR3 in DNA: TGTGCCAGCGGGACAGGGGACTACAATGAGCAGTTCTTC.

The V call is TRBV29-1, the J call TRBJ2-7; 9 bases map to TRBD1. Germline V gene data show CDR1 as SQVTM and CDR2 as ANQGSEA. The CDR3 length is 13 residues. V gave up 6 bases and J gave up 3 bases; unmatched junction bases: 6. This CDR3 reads CSVAGTGNYEQYF. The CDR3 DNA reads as TGCAGCGTGGCCGGGACAGGGAACTACGAGCAGTACTTC.

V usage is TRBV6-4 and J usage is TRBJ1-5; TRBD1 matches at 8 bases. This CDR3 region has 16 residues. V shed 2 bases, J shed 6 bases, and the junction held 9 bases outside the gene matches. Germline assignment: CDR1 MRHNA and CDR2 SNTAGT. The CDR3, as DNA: TGTGCCAGCAGTGACCCGACGACAGGGGAGGTTCAGCCCCAGCATTTT. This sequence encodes CASSDPTTGEVQPQHF.

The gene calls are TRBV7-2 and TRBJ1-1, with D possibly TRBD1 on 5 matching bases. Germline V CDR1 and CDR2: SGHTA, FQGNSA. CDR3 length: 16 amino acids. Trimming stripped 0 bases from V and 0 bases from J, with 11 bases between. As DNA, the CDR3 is TGTGCCAGCAGCTTAGCGCCCGGGACTGTGAACACTGAAGCTTTCTTT. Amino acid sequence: CASSLAPGTVNTEAFF.

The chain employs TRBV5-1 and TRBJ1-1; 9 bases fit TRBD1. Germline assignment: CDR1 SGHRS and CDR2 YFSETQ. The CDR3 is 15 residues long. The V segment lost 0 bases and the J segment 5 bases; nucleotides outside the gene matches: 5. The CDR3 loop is CASSLGTGEGTEAFF. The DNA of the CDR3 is TGCGCCAGCAGCTTGGGGACAGGGGAGGGTACTGAAGCTTTCTTT. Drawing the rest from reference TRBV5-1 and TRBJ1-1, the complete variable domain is KAGVTQTPRYLIKTRGQQVTLSCSPISGHRSVSWYQQTPGQGLQFLFEYFSETQRNKGNFPGRFSGRQFSNSRSEMNVSTLELGDSALYLCASSLGTGEGTEAFFGQGTRLTVV.

The CDR3 nucleotides read TGTGCCAGCAGCCCGGTAGTGGGCAGCACAGATACGCAGTATTTT. Amino acids: CASSPVVGSTDTQYF. The chain uses TRBV13 and TRBJ2-3; D gene ambiguous. The CDR3 totals 15 residues. V was shortened by 5 bases and J by 0 bases, with 12 bases between the two germline ends. Germline V gives CDR1 PRHDT, CDR2 FYEKMQ (reference sequence).

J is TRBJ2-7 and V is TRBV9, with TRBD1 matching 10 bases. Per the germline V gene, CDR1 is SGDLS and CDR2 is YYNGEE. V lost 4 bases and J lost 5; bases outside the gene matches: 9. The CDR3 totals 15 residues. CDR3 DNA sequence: TGTGCCAGCAGCTCCGGGACAGGGGTTGTCGACGAGCAGTACTTC. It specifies CASSSGTGVVDEQYF.

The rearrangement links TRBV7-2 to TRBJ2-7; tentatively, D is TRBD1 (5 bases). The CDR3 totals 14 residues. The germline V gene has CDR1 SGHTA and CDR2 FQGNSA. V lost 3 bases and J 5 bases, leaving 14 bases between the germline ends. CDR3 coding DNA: TGTGCCAGCAGCTTGGGGCCTAGTTTCCACGAGCAGTACTTC. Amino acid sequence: CASSLGPSFHEQYF.

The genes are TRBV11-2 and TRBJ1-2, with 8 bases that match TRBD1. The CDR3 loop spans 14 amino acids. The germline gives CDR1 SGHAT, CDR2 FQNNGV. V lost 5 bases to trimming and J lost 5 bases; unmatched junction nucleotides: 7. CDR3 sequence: CASSLQGAGYGYTF. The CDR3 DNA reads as TGTGCCAGCAGCCTCCAGGGGGCAGGGTATGGCTACACCTTC.

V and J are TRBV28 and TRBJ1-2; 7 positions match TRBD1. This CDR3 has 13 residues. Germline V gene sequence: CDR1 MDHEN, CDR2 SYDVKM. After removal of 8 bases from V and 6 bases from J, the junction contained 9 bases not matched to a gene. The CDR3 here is CASGELGQNGYTF. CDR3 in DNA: TGTGCCAGCGGCGAATTGGGACAGAATGGCTACACCTTC.

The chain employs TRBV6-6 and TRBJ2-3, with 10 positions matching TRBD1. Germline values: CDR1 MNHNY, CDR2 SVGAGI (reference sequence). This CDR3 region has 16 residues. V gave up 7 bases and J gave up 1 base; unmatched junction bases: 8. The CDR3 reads CASTETGQGRTDTQYF. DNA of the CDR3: TGTGCCAGCACCGAGACGGGACAGGGGCGCACAGATACGCAGTATTTT.

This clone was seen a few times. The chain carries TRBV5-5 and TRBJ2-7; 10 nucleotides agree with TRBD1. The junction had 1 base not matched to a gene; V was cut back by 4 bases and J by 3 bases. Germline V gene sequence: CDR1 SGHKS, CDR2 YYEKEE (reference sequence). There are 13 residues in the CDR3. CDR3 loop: CASSRDRGYEQYF. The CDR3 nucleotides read TGTGCCAGCAGCCGGGACAGGGGCTACGAGCAGTACTTC.

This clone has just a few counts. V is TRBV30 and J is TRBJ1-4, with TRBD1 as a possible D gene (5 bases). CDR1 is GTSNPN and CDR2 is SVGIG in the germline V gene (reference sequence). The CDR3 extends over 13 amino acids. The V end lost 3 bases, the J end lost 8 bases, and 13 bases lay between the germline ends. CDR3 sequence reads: CAWSRFGGEKLFF. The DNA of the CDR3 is TGTGCCTGGAGCCGCTTCGGGGGGGAAAAACTGTTTTTT.

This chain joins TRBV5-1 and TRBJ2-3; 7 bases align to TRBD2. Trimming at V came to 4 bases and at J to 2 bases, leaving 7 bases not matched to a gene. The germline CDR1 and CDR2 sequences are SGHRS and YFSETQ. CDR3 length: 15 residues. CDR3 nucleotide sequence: TGCGCCAGCAGCCTCCAGCGGGGAAACACAGATACGCAGTATTTT. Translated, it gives CASSLQRGNTDTQYF.

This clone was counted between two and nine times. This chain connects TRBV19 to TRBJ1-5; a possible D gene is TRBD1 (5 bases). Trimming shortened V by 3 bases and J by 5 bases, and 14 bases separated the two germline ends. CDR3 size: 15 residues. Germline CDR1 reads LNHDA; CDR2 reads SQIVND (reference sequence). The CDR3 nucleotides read TGTGCCAGTAGTATGAGGCGGGACCTCTATCAGCCCCAGCATTTT. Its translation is CASSMRRDLYQPQHF.

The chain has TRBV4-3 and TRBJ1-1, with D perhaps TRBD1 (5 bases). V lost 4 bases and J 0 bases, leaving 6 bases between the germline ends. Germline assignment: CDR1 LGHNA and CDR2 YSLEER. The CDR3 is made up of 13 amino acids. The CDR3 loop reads CASSRRVNTEAFF. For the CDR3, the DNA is TGCGCCAGCAGCCGCAGGGTGAACACTGAAGCTTTCTTT.

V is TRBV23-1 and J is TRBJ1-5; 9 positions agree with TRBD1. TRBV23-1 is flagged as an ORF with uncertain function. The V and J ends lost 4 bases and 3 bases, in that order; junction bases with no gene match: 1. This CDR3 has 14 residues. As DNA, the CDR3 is TGCGCCAGCAGTCGACAGGGGGTCAATCAGCCCCAGCATTTT. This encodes CASSRQGVNQPQHF.

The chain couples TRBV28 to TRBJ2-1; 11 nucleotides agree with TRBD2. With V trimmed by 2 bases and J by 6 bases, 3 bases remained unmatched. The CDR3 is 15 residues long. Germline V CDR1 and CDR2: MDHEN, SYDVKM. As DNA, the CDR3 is TGTGCCAGCAGTTTAATTAGCGGGGGGGTCAATGAGCAGTTCTTC. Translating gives CASSLISGGVNEQFF.

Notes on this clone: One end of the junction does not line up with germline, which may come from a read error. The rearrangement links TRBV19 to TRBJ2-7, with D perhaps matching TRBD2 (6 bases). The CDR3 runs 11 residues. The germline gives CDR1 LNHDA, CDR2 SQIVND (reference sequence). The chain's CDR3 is CASSIGGEPYF. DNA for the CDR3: TGTGCCAGTAGTATAGGGGGGGAGCCGTACTTC.

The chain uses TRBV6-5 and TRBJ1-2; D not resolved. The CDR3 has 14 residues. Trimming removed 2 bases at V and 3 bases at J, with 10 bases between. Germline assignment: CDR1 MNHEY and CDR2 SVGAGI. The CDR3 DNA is TGTGCCAGCAGTTACACGGGGAGCCACTATGGCTACACCTTC. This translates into CASSYTGSHYGYTF.

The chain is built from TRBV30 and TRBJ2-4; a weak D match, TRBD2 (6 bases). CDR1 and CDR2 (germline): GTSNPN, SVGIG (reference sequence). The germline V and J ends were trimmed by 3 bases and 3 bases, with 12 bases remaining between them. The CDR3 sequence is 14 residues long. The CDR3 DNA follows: TGTGCCTGGAGGGAACCCGGGAGCAAAAACATTCAGTACTTC. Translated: CAWREPGSKNIQYF.

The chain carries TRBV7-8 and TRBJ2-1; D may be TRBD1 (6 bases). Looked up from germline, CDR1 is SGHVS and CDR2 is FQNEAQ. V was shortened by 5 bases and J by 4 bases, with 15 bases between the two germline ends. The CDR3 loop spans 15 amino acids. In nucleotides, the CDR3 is TGTGCCAGCAGCCATGGGACAAGACCGTACAATGAGCAGTTCTTC. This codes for CASSHGTRPYNEQFF. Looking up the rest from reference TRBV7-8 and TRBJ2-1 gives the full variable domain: GAGVSQSPRYKVAKRGQDVALRCDPISGHVSLFWYQQALGQGPEFLTYFQNEAQLDKSGLPSDRFFAERPEGSVSTLKIQRTQQEDSAVYLCASSHGTRPYNEQFFGPGTRLTVL.

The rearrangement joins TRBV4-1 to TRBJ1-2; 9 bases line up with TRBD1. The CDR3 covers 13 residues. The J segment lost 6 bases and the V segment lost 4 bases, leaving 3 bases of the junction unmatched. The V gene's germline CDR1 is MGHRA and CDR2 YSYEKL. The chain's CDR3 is CASSLQGAHGYTF. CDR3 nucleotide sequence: TGCGCCAGCAGCCTACAGGGGGCCCATGGCTACACCTTC.

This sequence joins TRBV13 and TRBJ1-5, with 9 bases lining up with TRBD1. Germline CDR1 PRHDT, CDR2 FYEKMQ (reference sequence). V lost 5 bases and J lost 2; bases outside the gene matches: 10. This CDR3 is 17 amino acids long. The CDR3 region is CASSEGTGFLGNQPQHF. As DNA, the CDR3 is TGTGCCAGCAGCGAAGGGACAGGGTTTCTAGGCAATCAGCCCCAGCATTTT. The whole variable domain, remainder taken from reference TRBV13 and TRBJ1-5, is AAGVIQSPRHLIKEKRETATLKCYPIPRHDTVYWYQQGPGQDPQFLISFYEKMQSDKGSIPDRFSAQQFSDYHSELNMSSLELGDSALYFCASSEGTGFLGNQPQHFGDGTRLSIL.

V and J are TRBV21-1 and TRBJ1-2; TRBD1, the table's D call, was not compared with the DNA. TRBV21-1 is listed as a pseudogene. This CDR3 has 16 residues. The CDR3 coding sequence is TGTGCCAGCAGCAAGCTTCCGGGACAGGGGAACTATGGCTACACCTTC. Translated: CASSKLPGQGNYGYTF.